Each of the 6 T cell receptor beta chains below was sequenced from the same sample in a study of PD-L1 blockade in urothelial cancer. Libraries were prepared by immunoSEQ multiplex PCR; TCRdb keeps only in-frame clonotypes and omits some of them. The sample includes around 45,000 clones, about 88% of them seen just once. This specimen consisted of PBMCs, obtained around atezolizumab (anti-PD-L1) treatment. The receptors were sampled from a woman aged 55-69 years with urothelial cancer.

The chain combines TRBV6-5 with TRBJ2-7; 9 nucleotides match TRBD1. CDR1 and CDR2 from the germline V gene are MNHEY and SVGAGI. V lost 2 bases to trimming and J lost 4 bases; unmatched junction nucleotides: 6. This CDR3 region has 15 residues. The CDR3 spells CASSYAPGQGYEQYF. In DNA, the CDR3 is TGTGCCAGCAGTTACGCACCGGGACAGGGTTACGAGCAGTACTTC.

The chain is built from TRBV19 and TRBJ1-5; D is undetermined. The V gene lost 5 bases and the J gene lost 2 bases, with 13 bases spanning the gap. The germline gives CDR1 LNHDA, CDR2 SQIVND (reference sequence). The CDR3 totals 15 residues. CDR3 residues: CASSDLVWGNQPQHF. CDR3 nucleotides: TGTGCCAGTAGTGACCTAGTGTGGGGCAATCAGCCCCAGCATTTT.

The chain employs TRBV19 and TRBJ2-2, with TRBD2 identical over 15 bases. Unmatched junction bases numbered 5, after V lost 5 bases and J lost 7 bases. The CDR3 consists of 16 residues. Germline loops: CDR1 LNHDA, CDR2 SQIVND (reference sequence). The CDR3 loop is CASSGLAGGFVGELFF. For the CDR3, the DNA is TGTGCCAGTAGTGGACTAGCGGGGGGGTTCGTCGGGGAGCTGTTTTTT.

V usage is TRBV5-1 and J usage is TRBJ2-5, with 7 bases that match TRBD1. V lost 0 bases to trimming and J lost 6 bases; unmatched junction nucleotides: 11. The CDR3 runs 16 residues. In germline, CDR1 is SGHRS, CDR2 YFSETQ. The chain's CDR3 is CASSLALTGFAKTQYF. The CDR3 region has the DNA TGCGCCAGCAGCTTGGCCCTGACAGGGTTCGCGAAGACCCAGTACTTC.

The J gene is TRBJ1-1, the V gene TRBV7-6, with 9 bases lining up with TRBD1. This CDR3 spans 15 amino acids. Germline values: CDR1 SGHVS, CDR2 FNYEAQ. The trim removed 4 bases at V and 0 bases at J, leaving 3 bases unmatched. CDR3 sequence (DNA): TGTGCCAGCAGCTGGGGACAGGGAATGAACACTGAAGCTTTCTTT. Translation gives CASSWGQGMNTEAFF.

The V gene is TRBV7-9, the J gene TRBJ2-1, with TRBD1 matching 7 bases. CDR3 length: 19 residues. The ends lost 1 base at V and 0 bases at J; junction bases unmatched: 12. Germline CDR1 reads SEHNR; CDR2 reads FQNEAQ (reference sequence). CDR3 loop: CASSLVTGSLLSSYNEQFF. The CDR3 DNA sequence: TGTGCCAGCAGCTTAGTGACAGGGTCCCTACTAAGCTCCTACAATGAGCAGTTCTTC. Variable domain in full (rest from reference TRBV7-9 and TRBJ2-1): DTGVSQNPRHKITKRGQNVTFRCDPISEHNRLYWYRQTLGQGPEFLTYFQNEAQLEKSRLLSDRFSAERPKGSFSTLEIQRTEQGDSAMYLCASSLVTGSLLSSYNEQFFGPGTRLTVL.